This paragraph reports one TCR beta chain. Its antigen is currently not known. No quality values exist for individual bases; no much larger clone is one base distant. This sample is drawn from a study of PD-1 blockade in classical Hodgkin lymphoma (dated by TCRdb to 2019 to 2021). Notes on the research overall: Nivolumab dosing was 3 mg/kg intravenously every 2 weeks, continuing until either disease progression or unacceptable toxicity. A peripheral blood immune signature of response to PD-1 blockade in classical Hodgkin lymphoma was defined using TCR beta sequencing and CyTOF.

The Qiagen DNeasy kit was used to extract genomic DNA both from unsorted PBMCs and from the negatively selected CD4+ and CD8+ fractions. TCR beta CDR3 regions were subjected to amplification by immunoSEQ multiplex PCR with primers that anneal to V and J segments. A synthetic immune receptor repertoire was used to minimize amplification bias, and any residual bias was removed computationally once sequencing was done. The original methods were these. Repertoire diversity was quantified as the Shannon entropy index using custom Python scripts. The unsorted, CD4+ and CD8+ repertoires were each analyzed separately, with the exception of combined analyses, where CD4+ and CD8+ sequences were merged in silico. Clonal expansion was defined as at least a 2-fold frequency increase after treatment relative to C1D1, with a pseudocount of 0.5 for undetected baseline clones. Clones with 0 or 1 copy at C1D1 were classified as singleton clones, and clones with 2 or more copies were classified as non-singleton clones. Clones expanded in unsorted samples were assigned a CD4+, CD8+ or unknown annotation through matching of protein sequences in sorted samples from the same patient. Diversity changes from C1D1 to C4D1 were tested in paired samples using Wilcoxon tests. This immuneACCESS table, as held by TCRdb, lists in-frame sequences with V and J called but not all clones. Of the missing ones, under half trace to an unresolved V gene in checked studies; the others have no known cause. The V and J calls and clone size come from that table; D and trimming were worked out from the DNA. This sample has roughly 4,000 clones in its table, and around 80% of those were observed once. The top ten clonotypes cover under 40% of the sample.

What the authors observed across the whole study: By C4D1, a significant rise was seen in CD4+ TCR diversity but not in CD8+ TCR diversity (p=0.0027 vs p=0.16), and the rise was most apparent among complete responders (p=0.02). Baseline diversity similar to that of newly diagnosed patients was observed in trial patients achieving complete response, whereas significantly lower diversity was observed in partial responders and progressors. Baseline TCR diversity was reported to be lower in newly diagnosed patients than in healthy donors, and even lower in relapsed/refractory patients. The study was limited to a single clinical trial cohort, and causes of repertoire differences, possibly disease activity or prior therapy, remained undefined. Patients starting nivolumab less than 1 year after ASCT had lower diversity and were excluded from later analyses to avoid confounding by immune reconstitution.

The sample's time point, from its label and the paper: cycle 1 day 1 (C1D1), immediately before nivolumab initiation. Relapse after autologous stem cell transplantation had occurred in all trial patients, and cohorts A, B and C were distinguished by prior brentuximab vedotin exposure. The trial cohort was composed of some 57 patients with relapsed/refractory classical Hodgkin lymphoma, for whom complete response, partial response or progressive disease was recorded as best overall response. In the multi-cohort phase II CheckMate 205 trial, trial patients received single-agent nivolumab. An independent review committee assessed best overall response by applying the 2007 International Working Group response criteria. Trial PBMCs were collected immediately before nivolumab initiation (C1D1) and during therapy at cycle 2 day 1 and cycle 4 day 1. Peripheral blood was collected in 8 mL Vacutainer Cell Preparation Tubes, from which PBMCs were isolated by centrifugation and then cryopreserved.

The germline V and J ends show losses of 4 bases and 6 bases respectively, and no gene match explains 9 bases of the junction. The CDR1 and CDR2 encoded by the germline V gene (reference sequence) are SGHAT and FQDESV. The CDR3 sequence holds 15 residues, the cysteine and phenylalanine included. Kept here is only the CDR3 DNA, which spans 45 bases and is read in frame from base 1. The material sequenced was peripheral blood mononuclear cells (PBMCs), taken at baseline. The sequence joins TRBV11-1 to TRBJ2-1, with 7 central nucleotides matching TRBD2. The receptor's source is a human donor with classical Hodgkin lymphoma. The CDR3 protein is CASSSAGTTGNEQFF. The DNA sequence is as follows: TGTGCCAGCAGCTCTGCCGGGACTACAGGCAATGAGCAGTTCTTC.